The clone carrying this T cell receptor beta chain was seen a few times. The sample comes from a study of cytomegalovirus exposure and HLA in healthy donors. Germline lookup yields CDR1 SEHNR and CDR2 FQNEAQ (reference sequence). This CDR3 has 15 residues. Between the trimmed V and J ends, which lost 6 bases and 0 bases, there was a span of 14 bases. PCR employed 60 Vbeta and 13 Jbeta primers. In the study's own analysis: Later, 80 million or so unique TCR beta chains were counted in an analysis, and about 12 million of them were shared. Libraries were prepared by immunoSEQ multiplex PCR; TCRdb keeps only in-frame clonotypes and omits some of them. V, J and clone size derive from that table, while D and trimming were established from the DNA sequence. Among about 77,000 clones listed, nearly 80% were seen once.

The rearrangement links TRBV7-9 to TRBJ2-5; possible D gene TRBD1, 6 bases. The receptor was isolated from a man aged 35-49 years in good health and CMV-seronegative. Sequencing was carried out using PBMCs. The CDR3 loop reads CASRETGLDQETQYF. CDR3 nucleotide sequence: TGTGCCAGCAGAGAGACAGGTTTGGACCAAGAGACCCAGTACTTC.